These T cell receptor beta chains were read from a single sample in a study of cytotoxic CD8 clonotypes in ibrutinib-treated CLL. Only in-frame clones appear in the TCRdb table, and some are missing; sequencing was by immunoSEQ multiplex PCR. This table has about 85,000 clones, roughly 77% appearing once. Sequencing was performed on PBMCs, taken after 12 months of ibrutinib treatment. These receptors were obtained from a human donor with chronic lymphocytic leukemia. The CDR3 runs from the conserved cysteine through the conserved F or W. The D gene is left open where the match is weak. Clone size, where shown, is once, few, many, or a class for clones that have expanded.

CDR3 protein: CAISSNRGMNEKLFF
CDR3 DNA: TGTGCCATCAGCTCTAACAGGGGAATGAATGAAAAACTGTTTTTT
D gene: TRBD1
J gene: TRBJ1-4
clone size: .
V gene: TRBV10-3

CDR3 protein: CASSLRAGTSGGYNEQFF
CDR3 DNA: TGTGCCAGCAGCTTACGGGCCGGGACTAGCGGGGGATACAATGAGCAGTTCTTC
D gene: TRBD2
J gene: TRBJ2-1
clone size: .
V gene: TRBV7-2

CDR3 protein: CASSGWGRLNEQFF
CDR3 DNA: TGTGCCAGCAGCGGGTGGGGCCGCTTGAATGAGCAGTTCTTC
D gene: .
J gene: TRBJ2-1
clone size: .
V gene: TRBV7-2

CDR3 protein: CASSQTGSGGGYTF
CDR3 DNA: TGTGCCAGCAGCCAGACAGGTTCGGGGGGTGGCTACACCTTC
D gene: .
J gene: TRBJ1-2
clone size: .
V gene: TRBV6-6

CDR3 protein: CASSLFGQGGQETQYF
CDR3 DNA: TGTGCCAGCAGCTTATTCGGGCAGGGGGGACAAGAGACCCAGTACTTC
D gene: .
J gene: TRBJ2-5
clone size: .
V gene: TRBV7-2

CDR3 protein: CASSPGLAGGTDTQYF
CDR3 DNA: TGCGCCAGCAGCCCCGGACTAGCGGGGGGCACAGATACGCAGTATTTT
D gene: TRBD2
J gene: TRBJ2-3
clone size: .
V gene: TRBV5-1

CDR3 protein: CASSVGETQYF
CDR3 DNA: TGTGCCAGCTCCGTAGGGGAGACCCAGTACTTC
D gene: .
J gene: TRBJ2-5
clone size: .
V gene: TRBV6-5

CDR3 protein: CASKGGGYRETQYF
CDR3 DNA: TGTGCCAGCAAGGGGGGGGGATACCGAGAGACCCAGTACTTC
D gene: .
J gene: TRBJ2-5
clone size: once
V gene: TRBV28

CDR3 protein: CASSLGSGSKLPF
CDR3 DNA: TGTGCCAGCAGCTTAGGAAGTGGATCAAAACTCCCATTT
D gene: .
J gene: TRBJ2-3
clone size: .
V gene: TRBV7-2

CDR3 protein: CASRFGWTEAFF
CDR3 DNA: TGTGCCAGCAGGTTCGGCTGGACTGAAGCTTTCTTT
D gene: .
J gene: TRBJ1-1
clone size: .
V gene: TRBV11-2

CDR3 protein: CASSVVGSANTGELFF
CDR3 DNA: TGTGCCAGCAGCGTAGTGGGTAGCGCGAACACCGGGGAGCTGTTTTTT
D gene: .
J gene: TRBJ2-2
clone size: .
V gene: TRBV9

CDR3 protein: CAWSPSRTAGPYGYTF
CDR3 DNA: TGTGCCTGGAGCCCAAGTAGGACAGCCGGACCCTATGGCTACACCTTC
D gene: .
J gene: TRBJ1-2
clone size: .
V gene: TRBV30

CDR3 protein: CASSPLGQGPRELFF
CDR3 DNA: TGTGCCAGCAGTCCCCTCGGACAGGGACCCCGGGAGCTGTTTTTT
D gene: TRBD1
J gene: TRBJ2-2
clone size: .
V gene: TRBV6-6

CDR3 protein: CASSPLGTGGTDTQYF
CDR3 DNA: TGTGCCAGCAGCCCGCTGGGGACAGGAGGCACAGATACGCAGTATTTT
D gene: TRBD1
J gene: TRBJ2-3
clone size: .
V gene: TRBV9

CDR3 protein: CASSLGATNYGYTF
CDR3 DNA: TGTGCCAGCAGTTTGGGTGCCACGAACTATGGCTACACCTTC
D gene: .
J gene: TRBJ1-2
clone size: many
V gene: TRBV28

CDR3 protein: CASSQEEGTGVNIQYF
CDR3 DNA: TGTGCCAGCAGCCAAGAAGAGGGGACAGGGGTGAACATTCAGTACTTC
D gene: TRBD1
J gene: TRBJ2-4
clone size: .
V gene: TRBV4-2

CDR3 protein: CASSTGTGPNYSNQPQHF
CDR3 DNA: TGCGCCAGCAGTACCGGGACAGGGCCAAACTATAGCAATCAGCCCCAGCATTTT
D gene: TRBD1
J gene: TRBJ1-5
clone size: .
V gene: TRBV23-1

CDR3 protein: CASSLSLIVPNEKLFF
CDR3 DNA: TGTGCCAGCAGTCTTTCCCTCATAGTCCCTAATGAAAAACTGTTTTTT
D gene: .
J gene: TRBJ1-4
clone size: .
V gene: TRBV5-6

CDR3 protein: CASRDSIHRPGNTIYF
CDR3 DNA: TGTGCCAGTAGAGACAGTATCCACCGCCCTGGAAACACCATATATTTT
D gene: .
J gene: TRBJ1-3
clone size: once
V gene: TRBV19

CDR3 protein: CASSEQAPQETQYF
CDR3 DNA: TGTGCCAGCAGTGAACAGGCGCCCCAAGAGACCCAGTACTTC
D gene: .
J gene: TRBJ2-5
clone size: .
V gene: TRBV2

CDR3 protein: CASSLLGESNQPQHF
CDR3 DNA: TGCGCCAGCAGCTTATTGGGTGAAAGCAATCAGCCCCAGCATTTT
D gene: .
J gene: TRBJ1-5
clone size: .
V gene: TRBV5-1

CDR3 protein: CASTIPQGAFSPLHF
CDR3 DNA: TGTGCCAGCACCATACCGCAGGGGGCTTTCTCACCCCTCCACTTT
D gene: TRBD1
J gene: TRBJ1-6
clone size: .
V gene: TRBV28

CDR3 protein: CASSYPGGIGDTQYF
CDR3 DNA: TGTGCCAGCAGTTACCCCGGAGGGATAGGGGATACGCAGTATTTT
D gene: .
J gene: TRBJ2-3
clone size: .
V gene: TRBV6-6

CDR3 protein: CASRRTSIYEQYF
CDR3 DNA: TGTGCCAGCAGGCGAACATCCATCTACGAGCAGTACTTC
D gene: .
J gene: TRBJ2-7
clone size: .
V gene: TRBV27

CDR3 protein: CASSLGGSSDTQYF
CDR3 DNA: TGTGCCAGCAGTTTGGGCGGGAGCTCAGATACGCAGTATTTT
D gene: TRBD2
J gene: TRBJ2-3
clone size: .
V gene: TRBV28

CDR3 protein: CASSQGPGGSYEQYF
CDR3 DNA: TGCGCCAGCAGCCAAGGGCCCGGGGGGTCCTACGAGCAGTACTTC
D gene: TRBD2
J gene: TRBJ2-7
clone size: .
V gene: TRBV4-3

CDR3 protein: CASSLSQGPNTGELFF
CDR3 DNA: TGTGCCAGCAGCTTATCCCAGGGCCCGAACACCGGGGAGCTGTTTTTT
D gene: .
J gene: TRBJ2-2
clone size: .
V gene: TRBV7-2